The 2 T cell receptor beta chains below all came from one sample that was sequenced in a study of T-cell reconstitution after alpha-beta-depleted transplantation in children. Unique molecular identifiers were incorporated during preparation of the TCRbeta library. In TCRdb, the PCR reads were re-called with MiXCR into one record per CDR3 protein. The sample lists 700,000 to 950,000 distinct CDR3 sequences, 16% occurring once. The sequencing used PBMCs, mostly from graft donor cells, collected 360 days after TCRalphabeta/CD19-depleted stem cell transplant. The receptors stem from a male patient under 18 who had a stem cell transplant for acute lymphoblastic leukemia, so the T cells may come from the graft donor.

This clonotype was observed a few times. The chain combines TRBV3-1 with TRBJ2-1; 13 bases match TRBD2. V was clipped by 6 bases and J by 4 bases; unmatched bases: 6. Germline-derived CDR1 and CDR2 are LGHDT and YNNKEL (reference sequence). This CDR3 spans 16 amino acids. CDR3 loop: CASRRTSGSTYNEQFF. DNA for the CDR3: TGTGCCAGCAGACGGACTAGCGGGAGTACTTACAATGAGCAGTTCTTC.

This chain links TRBV12-3 or TRBV12-4 with TRBJ1-1; TRBD1 might be the D (5 bases). The CDR3 covers 15 residues. Trimming left V 4 bases short and J 5 bases short, with 17 bases between. CDR3 DNA sequence: TGTGCCAGCAGTTCTATGGGCAGGGTGGGGACTGAAGCTTTCTTT. Protein sequence: CASSSMGRVGTEAFF.